This TCR beta chain was identified in a study of cytomegalovirus exposure and HLA in healthy donors. PCR amplification relied on 60 Vbeta primers (plus 13 Jbeta primers). Libraries were prepared by immunoSEQ multiplex PCR; TCRdb keeps only in-frame clonotypes and omits some of them. Found here are roughly 190,000 clones, around 81% of them singletons; the top ten hold more than 1.5%. Germline V gene data show CDR1 as SGDLS and CDR2 as YYNGEE. V shed 3 bases, J shed 0 bases, and the junction held 2 bases outside the gene matches. The CDR3 loop spans 14 amino acids. The TCR originated in a man aged 18 to 30 in good health and CMV-seronegative. Sequenced: PBMCs. The chain carries TRBV9 and TRBJ2-7; 8 positions match TRBD2. CDR3: CASSEGTSSYEQYF. In DNA form, the CDR3 reads TGTGCCAGCAGCGAGGGGACTAGCTCCTACGAGCAGTACTTC.